These 15 T cell receptor beta chains originate from one sample sequenced in a study of shared T cell receptors in the human thymus. Sequenced by immunoSEQ multiplex PCR; TCRdb stores in-frame clones only, minus some. This sample has hundreds of thousands of clones, with about 87% found just once. The same sample was also studied in work on human thymus T cells.

Material for sequencing was thymocytes. The source of these receptors is a boy under three years old with a congenital heart defect.

The V call is TRBV19, the J call TRBJ2-7, with TRBD2 identical over 10 bases. The CDR3 contains 14 residues. The V gene end was trimmed by 5 bases and the J gene end by 0 bases; junction bases not matched to a gene: 1. The germline V gene has CDR1 LNHDA and CDR2 SQIVND (reference sequence). CDR3 DNA: TGTGCCAGTAGTCTAGCGGGAGACTCCTACGAGCAGTACTTC. It encodes CASSLAGDSYEQYF.

The rearrangement joins TRBV13 to TRBJ2-1, with D unclear. V lost 1 base, J lost 9 bases, and 10 bases lay in between. The CDR3 sequence is 13 residues long. The V gene's germline CDR1 is PRHDT and CDR2 FYEKMQ (reference sequence). The CDR3 DNA is TGTGCCAGCAGCTTAGAGGCAGGCCTTGAGCAGTTCTTC. Residues: CASSLEAGLEQFF.

This clone showed up just a few times. The rearrangement joins TRBV6-5 to TRBJ1-5; D remains ambiguous. V was trimmed by 0 bases and J by 6 bases, leaving 6 bases between them. CDR3 length: 13 residues. The germline V gene has CDR1 MNHEY and CDR2 SVGAGI. CDR3 sequence reads: CASSYSIGQPQHF. CDR3 nucleotides: TGTGCCAGCAGTTACTCGATCGGTCAGCCCCAGCATTTT.

This clone appeared a single time. The V gene is TRBV5-8, the J gene TRBJ2-7; 8 bases match TRBD1. Per germline, CDR1 SGHTS and CDR2 YDEGEE. CDR3 length equals 15 residues. With 9 bases clipped from V and 4 bases from J, the junction kept 15 bases outside the gene matches. The CDR3 is CAIRGTGHLPYEQYF. CDR3 coding DNA: TGTGCCATTCGGGGGACAGGCCACCTCCCTTACGAGCAGTACTTC.

The J gene is TRBJ2-1, the V gene TRBV9, with 7 bases identical to TRBD2. This CDR3 spans 15 amino acids. Germline V gene lookup returns CDR1 SGDLS and CDR2 YYNGEE. With V trimmed by 4 bases and J by 3 bases, 7 bases remained unmatched. The CDR3 DNA reads TGTGCCAGCAGCTCCGCGGGGGAGGACTACAATGAGCAGTTCTTC. This gives the protein CASSSAGEDYNEQFF.

As DNA, the CDR3 is TGTGCCAGCAGCTTAGCGGTTTTGAAAATACTTCCCTACGAGCAGTACTTC. This sequence encodes CASSLAVLKILPYEQYF. V usage is TRBV11-2 and J usage is TRBJ2-7, with D uncertain. The V gene lost 1 base and the J gene lost 2 bases, with 18 bases spanning the gap. Germline V lookup: CDR1 SGHAT, CDR2 FQNNGV. The CDR3 is 17 residues long.

The chain links TRBV7-9 to TRBJ2-7, with a tentative D call TRBD2 (6 bases). CDR3 size: 15 residues. The germline CDR1 and CDR2 sequences are SEHNR and FQNEAQ (reference sequence). V was cut by 1 base and J by 1 base, with 11 bases left in between. CDR3 protein: CASSLVGSPSYEQYF. CDR3 DNA sequence: TGTGCCAGCAGCTTAGTCGGGAGCCCTTCCTACGAGCAGTACTTC.

V is TRBV7-2 and J is TRBJ2-7; 7 positions agree with TRBD2. The CDR3 has 19 amino acids. With 1 base clipped from V and 0 bases from J, the junction kept 15 bases outside the gene matches. The germline gives CDR1 SGHTA, CDR2 FQGNSA. The CDR3 spells CASSLGGFAGVTSSYEQYF. CDR3 nucleotides: TGTGCCAGCAGCTTAGGTGGGTTTGCGGGAGTCACCAGCTCCTACGAGCAGTACTTC.

This clone was seen more than once but under ten times. The CDR3 DNA reads TGCGCCAGCAGCCAGCAGGGGACATTGGGGAACATTCAGTACTTC. Residues: CASSQQGTLGNIQYF. The chain is built from TRBV4-1 and TRBJ2-4; weak D call: TRBD1 (6 bases). V lost 3 bases to trimming and J lost 7 bases, with 16 bases between them. The CDR3 has 15 amino acids. Germline CDR1 reads MGHRA; CDR2 reads YSYEKL.

This clone was recorded once. As DNA, the CDR3 is TGCGCCAGCAGCCAAGATAGGCGGGACCGCACAGATACGCAGTATTTT. It specifies CASSQDRRDRTDTQYF. The chain carries TRBV4-3 and TRBJ2-3; D is possibly TRBD2 (6 bases). With 0 bases removed from V and 1 base from J, the gap between germline ends came to 11 bases. CDR3 size: 16 residues. Germline values: CDR1 LGHNA, CDR2 YSLEER.

The genes are TRBV6-6 and TRBJ1-1, with D possibly matching TRBD1 (5 bases). Germline CDR1 reads MNHNY; CDR2 reads SVGAGI (reference sequence). Trimming took off 7 bases at V and 0 bases at J, with 18 bases between the two ends. The CDR3 totals 16 residues. The CDR3 reads CASKNPGRGMNTEAFF. The CDR3 coding sequence is TGTGCCAGCAAGAACCCGGGGAGGGGTATGAACACTGAAGCTTTCTTT.

The chain links TRBV11-2 to TRBJ2-7; 7 bases match TRBD1. The CDR3 is made up of 15 amino acids. Germline V gene sequence: CDR1 SGHAT, CDR2 FQNNGV. Trimming at V came to 1 base and at J to 3 bases, leaving 6 bases not matched to a gene. The CDR3 DNA sequence: TGTGCCAGCAGCTTAGGGCAGGGGGTCTTCTACGAGCAGTACTTC. It encodes CASSLGQGVFYEQYF.

The chain combines TRBV18 with TRBJ1-2; D unresolved. The CDR3 length is 13 residues. Germline CDR1 KGHSH, CDR2 LQKENI. V lost 0 bases and J lost 6, with 8 bases in between. Written as DNA, the CDR3 is TGTGCCAGCTCACCACCGACGAGGGATGGCTACACCTTC. Amino acids: CASSPPTRDGYTF.

The chain joins TRBV6-1 to TRBJ2-7, with TRBD2 matching 8 bases. The V segment lost 2 bases and the J segment 4 bases; nucleotides outside the gene matches: 7. Germline V gives CDR1 MNHNS, CDR2 SASEGT. The length of the CDR3 is 15 residues. CDR3: CASSELAGHLYEQYF. The DNA for the CDR3 is TGTGCCAGCAGTGAACTAGCGGGTCACCTATACGAGCAGTACTTC.

This clone has only a few counts. The J gene is TRBJ1-4, the V gene TRBV16, with a tentative D call TRBD1 (5 bases). From germline, CDR1 is KGHSY and CDR2 FQNENV. Deletions cut 7 bases from V and 7 bases from J, with 13 bases between. The CDR3 totals 13 residues. CDR3 protein: CASTNQGGEKLFF. CDR3 nucleotide sequence: TGTGCCAGCACAAACCAGGGAGGTGAAAAACTGTTTTTT.